These 25 T cell receptor beta chains were all obtained from the same sample, sequenced in a study of T cell changes during pregnancy in multiple sclerosis (dated by TCRdb to between 2019 and 2020). Preparation of the library involved the immunoSEQ multiplex PCR assay. The source is immuneACCESS, and TCRdb retained only in-frame sequences with V and J called. Part of the clones is not carried over; for the studies checked, unresolved V genes explain less than half of this, and the remainder is unexplained. The sample includes about 100,000 clones, with 92% observed a single time. 1.9% of the sample comes from the top ten. The material was peripheral blood, obtained after pregnancy. These TCRs come from a female donor with multiple sclerosis, enrolled in a pregnancy study.

The V call is TRBV7-2, the J call TRBJ2-1; D is possibly TRBD2 (6 bases). Germline CDR1 SGHTA, CDR2 FQGNSA. Trimming cost V 7 bases and J 8 bases, with 12 bases left between them. The CDR3 is 12 amino acids. The CDR3 is CASTIWGDEQFF. The CDR3 bases are TGTGCCAGCACCATATGGGGGGATGAGCAGTTCTTC.

This chain links TRBV9 with TRBJ1-1; 9 nucleotides align to TRBD1. The CDR3 extends over 15 amino acids. Germline V gene sequence: CDR1 SGDLS, CDR2 YYNGEE. J gave up 1 base and V 3 bases, and 4 bases lay outside the gene matches. CDR3 sequence (DNA): TGTGCCAGCAGCGGACCGGGACAGGGGAACACTGAAGCTTTCTTT. Its protein product is CASSGPGQGNTEAFF.

The rearrangement uses TRBV27 and TRBJ1-4, with 7 bases identical to TRBD1. Germline CDR1 reads MNHEY; CDR2 reads SMNVEV (reference sequence). After removal of 5 bases from V and 11 bases from J, the junction contained 8 bases not matched to a gene. The CDR3 sequence is 13 residues long. The CDR3 sequence is CASSPVRDSKLFF. The CDR3 DNA reads as TGTGCCAGCAGTCCCGTAAGGGACAGTAAACTGTTTTTT.

This rearrangement joins TRBV15 to TRBJ2-5; perhaps TRBD1 as D (5 bases). Trimming shortened V by 1 base and J by 5 bases, and 11 bases separated the two germline ends. CDR1 LNHNV and CDR2 YYDKDF come from the germline V gene (reference sequence). This CDR3 region has 14 residues. The CDR3 DNA follows: TGTGCCACCAGCAGAGGGACAAATAAGGAGACCCAGTACTTC. Protein product: CATSRGTNKETQYF. The complete variable domain, with remaining parts taken from reference TRBV15 and TRBJ2-5, reads DAMVIQNPRYQVTQFGKPVTLSCSQTLNHNVMYWYQQKSSQAPKLLFHYYDKDFNNEADTPDNFQSRRPNTSFCFLDIRSPGLGDTAMYLCATSRGTNKETQYFGPGTRLLVL.

V gene TRBV30 combines with J gene TRBJ1-4, with TRBD1 matching 9 bases. The junction had 4 bases not matched to a gene; V was cut back by 3 bases and J by 8 bases. The CDR3 totals 13 residues. CDR1 is GTSNPN, CDR2 SVGIG, per germline (reference sequence). CDR3 in amino acids: CAWRYRGLEKLFF. Written as DNA, the CDR3 is TGTGCCTGGAGGTACAGGGGGCTGGAAAAACTGTTTTTT.

The chain couples TRBV5-1 to TRBJ1-5, with 7 bases aligning to TRBD1. J gave up 5 bases and V 4 bases, and 9 bases lay outside the gene matches. CDR3 length equals 15 residues. CDR1 is SGHRS, CDR2 YFSETQ, per germline. Here the CDR3 reads CASSPGDSLYQPQHF. In DNA, the CDR3 is TGCGCCAGCAGCCCAGGGGACAGCCTCTATCAGCCCCAGCATTTT.

V usage is TRBV20-1 and J usage is TRBJ2-1; TRBD2 matches at 12 bases. CDR1 is DFQATT, CDR2 SNEGSKA, per germline (reference sequence). This CDR3 is 11 amino acids long. The CDR3 DNA reads as TGCAGGCTAGCGGGAGGGGATGAGCAGTTCTTC. The encoded protein is CRLAGGDEQFF.

The chain recombines TRBV28 with TRBJ1-3; 7 nucleotides match TRBD1. The V gene's germline CDR1 is MDHEN and CDR2 SYDVKM. The junction had 4 bases not matched to a gene; V was cut back by 5 bases and J by 0 bases. The CDR3 is 15 residues long. The CDR3 DNA sequence: TGTGCCAGCAGTCCAGACAGGGACTCTGGAAACACCATATATTTT. Translation: CASSPDRDSGNTIYF.

Here the CDR3 reads CASRTGSKGYEQYF. The CDR3 DNA follows: TGTGCCAGCAGAACAGGGAGTAAGGGGTACGAGCAGTACTTC. The V call is TRBV27, the J call TRBJ2-7; the D gene is possibly TRBD1 (6 bases). CDR3 length: 14 residues. In germline, CDR1 is MNHEY, CDR2 SMNVEV (reference sequence). Trimming shortened V by 6 bases and J by 4 bases, and 16 bases separated the two germline ends.

The V call is TRBV29-1, the J call TRBJ1-1; 7 nucleotides agree with TRBD1. The ends lost 5 bases at V and 4 bases at J; junction bases unmatched: 10. Looked up from germline, CDR1 is SQVTM and CDR2 is ANQGSEA. The CDR3 is made up of 14 amino acids. The CDR3 loop is CSVRGQRLGTEAFF. The CDR3 DNA reads TGCAGCGTTAGGGGACAGAGACTGGGCACTGAAGCTTTCTTT.

The chain links TRBV5-4 to TRBJ1-2; D perhaps matches TRBD1 (6 bases). The CDR3 has 16 amino acids. Germline values: CDR1 SGHNT, CDR2 YYREEE (reference sequence). V was trimmed by 4 bases and J by 4 bases, leaving 20 bases between them. CDR3 residues: CASSLVGTKRSYGYTF. CDR3 DNA sequence: TGTGCCAGCAGCCTGGTTGGGACAAAACGATCCTATGGCTACACCTTC.

This chain joins TRBV4-1 and TRBJ1-4; D may be TRBD1 (5 bases). V shed 2 bases and J shed 4 bases, with 11 bases lying between them. Germline V CDR1 and CDR2: MGHRA, YSYEKL. The CDR3 is 15 amino acids. The DNA for the CDR3 is TGCGCCAGCAGCCAAACCCCGGGGGTTAATGAAAAACTGTTTTTT. Its translation: CASSQTPGVNEKLFF.

The rearrangement uses TRBV7-3 and TRBJ2-7; D may be TRBD1 (5 bases). The CDR3 covers 14 residues. V lost 3 bases and J lost 2, with 11 bases in between. Germline V lookup: CDR1 SGHTA, CDR2 FQGTGA. The CDR3 region has the DNA TGTGCCAGCAGCTTGACAGCCTTACCCTACGAGCAGTACTTC. It translates to CASSLTALPYEQYF.

The rearrangement uses TRBV21-1 and TRBJ1-1; the DNA was not used to check the table's D call, TRBD1. TRBV21-1 constitutes a pseudogene. The CDR3 contains 15 residues. The CDR3 nucleotides read TGTGCCAGCAGCTCTCAGGGAAAGAGGTACACTGAAGCTTTCTTT. Residues: CASSSQGKRYTEAFF.

The chain joins TRBV5-1 to TRBJ1-6; D perhaps matches TRBD1 (5 bases). CDR1 and CDR2 from the germline V gene are SGHRS and YFSETQ. The CDR3 is 15 amino acids. V gave up 6 bases and J gave up 6 bases, with 16 bases separating them. The CDR3 DNA is TGCGCCAGCACCCTCCAGGGTTTTGGTAATTCACCCCTCCACTTT. Translating it yields CASTLQGFGNSPLHF.

The genes are TRBV28 and TRBJ2-2, with 11 bases identical to TRBD2. The CDR3 is 16 amino acids. V gave up 2 bases and J gave up 6 bases; unmatched junction bases: 5. Germline loops: CDR1 MDHEN, CDR2 SYDVKM. CDR3 amino acids: CASSLTSGSFAGELFF. CDR3 nucleotides: TGTGCCAGCAGTTTAACTAGCGGGAGTTTCGCCGGGGAGCTGTTTTTT.

V usage is TRBV6-5 and J usage is TRBJ2-5, with D possibly matching TRBD2 (6 bases). The CDR3 loop spans 13 amino acids. V was shortened by 7 bases and J by 4 bases, with 13 bases between the two germline ends. Germline-derived CDR1 and CDR2 are MNHEY and SVGAGI. CDR3 sequence reads: CASKKRAAETQYF. CDR3 nucleotide sequence: TGTGCCAGCAAAAAGCGGGCGGCAGAGACCCAGTACTTC.

This chain links TRBV5-1 with TRBJ1-6, with D possibly being TRBD1 (6 bases). CDR1 is SGHRS and CDR2 is YFSETQ in the germline V gene. The germline V and J ends were trimmed by 1 base and 2 bases, with 7 bases remaining between them. The CDR3 has 15 residues. The CDR3 DNA reads TGCGCCAGCAGCTTGACAGGGACCTATAATTCACCCCTCCACTTT. This sequence encodes CASSLTGTYNSPLHF. Variable domain in full (rest from reference TRBV5-1 and TRBJ1-6): KAGVTQTPRYLIKTRGQQVTLSCSPISGHRSVSWYQQTPGQGLQFLFEYFSETQRNKGNFPGRFSGRQFSNSRSEMNVSTLELGDSALYLCASSLTGTYNSPLHFGNGTRLTVT.

The V call is TRBV10-3, the J call TRBJ2-3; D is undetermined. Germline V gene lookup returns CDR1 ENHRY and CDR2 SYGVKD. V lost 7 bases, J lost 3 bases, and 11 bases lay in between. The CDR3 is 13 amino acids. The CDR3: CAINRFETDTQYF. In DNA, the CDR3 is TGTGCCATCAATCGCTTTGAGACAGATACGCAGTATTTT.

The chain joins TRBV6-5 to TRBJ2-7, with 10 positions matching TRBD2. J gave up 7 bases and V 6 bases, and 9 bases lay outside the gene matches. The CDR3 contains 14 residues. Germline V gives CDR1 MNHEY, CDR2 SVGAGI. This CDR3 reads CASSPSGGPLEQYF. In DNA form, the CDR3 reads TGTGCCAGCAGCCCTAGCGGGGGTCCCCTGGAGCAGTACTTC.

This chain joins TRBV30 and TRBJ1-1; 8 nucleotides align to TRBD1. The CDR3 is 17 residues long. Germline lookup yields CDR1 GTSNPN and CDR2 SVGIG (reference sequence). Unmatched junction bases numbered 10, after V lost 0 bases and J lost 1 base. This chain's CDR3 is CAWSVRRGPSGNTEAFF. CDR3 nucleotides: TGTGCCTGGAGTGTACGCAGGGGGCCCTCGGGGAACACTGAAGCTTTCTTT. The full variable domain, with the rest looked up from reference TRBV30 and TRBJ1-1, is SQTIHQWPATLVQPVGSPLSLECTVEGTSNPNLYWYRQAAGRGLQLLFYSVGIGQISSEVPQNLSASRPQDRQFILSSKKLLLSDSGFYLCAWSVRRGPSGNTEAFFGQGTRLTVV.

This clone turned up a few times. This chain connects TRBV5-1 to TRBJ1-1; weak D call: TRBD1 (6 bases). The CDR3 spans 15 residues. V was clipped by 1 base and J by 5 bases, with 15 bases between them. CDR1 is SGHRS, CDR2 YFSETQ, per germline. CDR3 DNA sequence: TGCGCCAGCAGCTTGTCCGGGGGGCCGAGGACTGAAGCTTTCTTT. As protein: CASSLSGGPRTEAFF.

The chain is built from TRBV5-1 and TRBJ2-7; D is possibly TRBD2 (6 bases). The CDR3 covers 17 residues. V lost 4 bases and J 2 bases, leaving 22 bases between the germline ends. CDR1 is SGHRS, CDR2 YFSETQ, per germline. The CDR3 DNA sequence: TGCGCCAGCAGCCCCTACATGGGGGGTTCGTATGCCTACGAGCAGTACTTC. It yields the protein CASSPYMGGSYAYEQYF.

In its sample, this clone was seen once. CDR3 DNA sequence: TGTGCCAGCAGCTTGGAGGGACAGGGGAACGCCAAAAACATTCAGTACTTC. This translates into CASSLEGQGNAKNIQYF. The chain is built from TRBV5-4 and TRBJ2-4, with 10 bases fitting TRBD1. Germline trimming cut 0 bases from V and 1 base from J; bases unmatched to any gene: 4. The CDR3 is made up of 17 amino acids. Germline values: CDR1 SGHNT, CDR2 YYREEE (reference sequence).

The V and J genes are TRBV30 and TRBJ2-2; 7 nucleotides line up with TRBD1. CDR3 length equals 16 residues. Trimming took 6 bases from V and 1 from J; bases not matched to a gene: 11. Germline V CDR1 and CDR2: GTSNPN, SVGIG (reference sequence). The CDR3 is CACRDSAKRNTGELFF. The CDR3 DNA follows: TGTGCCTGCCGGGACAGTGCGAAACGGAACACCGGGGAGCTGTTTTTT.